Listed below are T cell receptor beta chains from one sample, sequenced in a study of tumor and adjacent non-tumor tissue in lung cancer. TCRdb re-called the multiplex PCR reads through MiXCR, storing one row per CDR3 protein. The table includes some 100,000 distinct CDR3 sequences, roughly two thirds detected once. The sample comprised distant non-tumor lung tissue. The receptors originated from a man younger than 40 with non-small cell lung cancer. The CDR3 runs from the conserved cysteine through the conserved F or W. The D gene is left open where the match is weak. Some rows mark clone size as missing; the rest say once, few, many or name a class of expanded clone.

TRBD2,TRBV11-2,-,TRBJ2-7,TGTGCCAGTACCGCGGGCGGGAGAGACGAGCTGTACTTC,CASTAGGRDELYF
-,TRBV11-2,few,TRBJ2-7,TGTGCCAGCAGCCACAACCGACAGTACGAGCAGTACTTC,CASSHNRQYEQYF
-,TRBV30,once,TRBJ2-4,TGTGCCTGGAGTGTACGTATGGGACAAGGGGCCCCAAACATTCAGTACTTC,CAWSVRMGQGAPNIQYF
TRBD1,TRBV6-2/TRBV6-3,-,TRBJ2-1,TGTGTCAGCAGTTGGGGACAGGGTGAGCGGTTCTTC,CVSSWGQGERFF
-,TRBV12-3/TRBV12-4,many,TRBJ2-5,TGTGCCAGCAGTTCATCAAGGACCCAGTACTTC,CASSSSRTQYF
TRBD1,TRBV20-1,many,TRBJ1-5,TGCAGTGCTAGAAAGGGGGCAGTGAATCAGCCCCAGCATTTT,CSARKGAVNQPQHF
-,TRBV7-3,-,TRBJ2-3,TGTGCCAGCAGTTTAGGCCGTAGGGGGTGGTTCGAGGATATGCAGTATTTT,CASSLGRRGWFEDMQYF
-,TRBV20-1,many,TRBJ1-1,TGCAGTGCGGTAAAGACGAACACTGAAGCTTTCTTT,CSAVKTNTEAFF
-,TRBV12-3/TRBV12-4,many,TRBJ1-1,TGTGCCAGCAGTTTCAGTTGGGGCACTGAAGCTTTCTTT,CASSFSWGTEAFF
-,TRBV7-9,few,TRBJ2-7,TGTGCCAGCAGCTTGGGAGCAGGACTAAAGTACGAGCAGTACTTC,CASSLGAGLKYEQYF
-,TRBV4-2,-,TRBJ1-1,TGTGCCAGCAGTCATCTAGGCTTGATGAACACTGAAGCTTTCTTT,CASSHLGLMNTEAFF
-,TRBV20-1,-,TRBJ1-2,TGCAGTGCTACCCCAGCAGGGGACCGTGTGCGGCTCTATAGCTACACCTTC,CSATPAGDRVRLYSYTF
-,TRBV6-5,-,TRBJ2-5,TGTGCCAGCAGACCCCCTGGCCCCCAAGAGATCCAGTACTTC,CASRPPGPQEIQYF
-,TRBV20-1,many,TRBJ2-7,TGCAGTGCAAGGGGGACACCCAGCTCCTACGAGCAGTACTTC,CSARGTPSSYEQYF
-,TRBV4-1,-,TRBJ2-7,TGCTCCAGCAGCCCCCCCTTAGAAGCGGGCCTGACCTACGAGCAGTACTTC,CSSSPPLEAGLTYEQYF
-,TRBV6-1,-,TRBJ1-6,TGTGCCACCGAGGTAAGCATGGATCTTTCACCCCTCCACTTT,CATEVSMDLSPLHF
-,TRBV10-3,-,TRBJ2-3,TGTGCCATCAGTGAGTCGCGGTTGGCAGGTCATAGCACAGATACGCAGTATTTC,CAISESRLAGHSTDTQYF
TRBD1,TRBV20-1,-,TRBJ1-2,TGCAGTCCTACAGGGGGCGTAGGGGGCCACACCTTC,CSPTGGVGGHTF
-,TRBV20-1,-,TRBJ1-2,TGCAGTGCCAGCAGGGGATGGGGTGACTACACCTTC,CSASRGWGDYTF
TRBD2,TRBV7-9,-,TRBJ2-1,TGTGCCAGCAGCCCCATCCCGGGACTAGTGGGGGGAAATGAGCAGTTCTTC,CASSPIPGLVGGNEQFF
TRBD1,TRBV20-1,-,TRBJ2-1,TGCAGTGCGATGTACGGACAGGCCTTCTTC,CSAMYGQAFF
TRBD1,TRBV5-5,-,TRBJ2-1,TGTGCCAGCAGCTTTAAGATAGCGAGGGGGCGGCGCAATGAGCAGTTCTTC,CASSFKIARGRRNEQFF
TRBD2,TRBV6-1,-,TRBJ2-3,TGTGTCAGCAGTTGGGGTAGCGGGACCCAACGGGATACGCAGTATTTT,CVSSWGSGTQRDTQYF
-,TRBV29-1,once,TRBJ2-7,TGCAGCGTTGATGAGTGGGGGCCGAGCTCCTACAAGCAGTACTTC,CSVDEWGPSSYKQYF